The rows below give T cell receptor beta chains drawn from one sample of a study of post-analysis software for immune sequencing data. TCRdb used MiXCR to reprocess the PCR reads, holding one entry per CDR3 protein. The table has about 210,000 distinct CDR3 sequences, 29% seen once. Material: blood. The receptors were gathered from a girl aged 2-17 years with multiple sclerosis. The CDR3 runs from the conserved cysteine through the conserved F or W.

v_call: TRBV10-3; j_call: TRBJ1-1; cdr3_aa: CAISELTGEIEDTEAFF
v_call: TRBV7-2; j_call: TRBJ2-1; cdr3_aa: CASSPGSPYEQFF
v_call: TRBV29-1; j_call: TRBJ2-1; cdr3_aa: CSVRRRGVNNEQFF
v_call: TRBV7-9; j_call: TRBJ2-7; cdr3_aa: CASSLLAGYSYEQYF
v_call: TRBV5-1; j_call: TRBJ2-3; cdr3_aa: CASSIPGRTDTQYF
v_call: TRBV20-1; j_call: TRBJ1-2; cdr3_aa: CSARVAGGGYTF
v_call: TRBV4-1; j_call: TRBJ1-2; cdr3_aa: CASSPPPSAGDGYTF
v_call: TRBV12-3/TRBV12-4; j_call: TRBJ2-7; cdr3_aa: CASSSPISGTTAYEQYF
v_call: TRBV5-1; j_call: TRBJ2-5; cdr3_aa: CASSYKTGETQYF
v_call: TRBV6-1; j_call: TRBJ2-1; cdr3_aa: CASNRGLVNEQFF